These 17 T cell receptor beta chains were all obtained from the same sample, sequenced in a study of regulatory T cells in long-lasting Graves disease. The sample's time point: newly diagnosed GD, antithyroid drugs for less than 3 months. PBMCs provided the RNA from which the TCR library was made. Building of the TCR beta libraries involved iRepertoire HTBI primers and Arm-PCR of CDR3 regions. TCRdb analysed the multiplex PCR reads with MiXCR anew, one entry per CDR3 protein. The table records around 250,000 distinct CDR3 sequences, 15% to 20% of them present only once. The sample consisted of peripheral blood mononuclear cells (PBMCs), taken at new diagnosis, from a patient treated with antithyroid drugs. The receptors were sampled from a female donor with Graves disease.

This clonotype was found a few times. A read error may be the cause here, since a much bigger clone is one base away. Here the CDR3 reads CAISDQGGSGGTQYF. CDR3 DNA: TGTGCCATCAGTGATCAGGGTGGGTCCGGGGGGACCCAGTACTTC. This chain connects TRBV10-3 to TRBJ2-5; the D gene is possibly TRBD2 (6 bases). Trimming stripped 3 bases from V and 7 bases from J, with 18 bases between. In germline, CDR1 is ENHRY, CDR2 SYGVKD. The CDR3 is 15 amino acids.

This clonotype was recorded at least ten times. The CDR3 here is CAPQGAHSNQPQHF. CDR3 sequence (DNA): TGTGCACCCCAGGGGGCCCATAGCAATCAGCCCCAGCATTTT. The rearrangement uses TRBV7-3 and TRBJ1-5; 8 bases match TRBD1. The CDR3 sequence is 14 residues long. Germline V gene data show CDR1 as SGHTA and CDR2 as FQGTGA.

The chain is built from TRBV30 and TRBJ2-5; D tentatively fits TRBD1 or TRBD2 (7 bases each). Looked up from germline, CDR1 is GTSNPN and CDR2 is SVGIG (reference sequence). Deletions cut 3 bases from V and 1 base from J, with 15 bases between. The CDR3 loop spans 15 amino acids. The CDR3 DNA sequence: TGTGCCTGGAGAGCAGGGGGGGGGCCCCAAGAGACCCAGTACTTC. Translating gives CAWRAGGGPQETQYF.

This clonotype has a count of ten or more. The V gene is TRBV30, the J gene TRBJ2-1; TRBD2 matches at 7 bases. The CDR3 has 15 residues. J was trimmed by 4 bases and V by 2 bases; bases with no gene match: 8. The germline gives CDR1 GTSNPN, CDR2 SVGIG (reference sequence). The CDR3 protein is CAWSTGLFPYNEQFF. CDR3 nucleotides: TGTGCCTGGAGTACGGGACTATTCCCTTACAATGAGCAGTTCTTC.

Many counts were recorded for this clonotype. DNA for the CDR3: TGTGCCAGCAGTCTGGACGGTGGCTCTGGGGCCAACGTCCTGACTTTC. Translating it yields CASSLDGGSGANVLTF. The chain recombines TRBV6-1 with TRBJ2-6, with D uncertain. From germline, CDR1 is MNHNS and CDR2 SASEGT. The ends were cut back, 5 bases at V and 0 bases at J, with 11 bases in the middle. This CDR3 has 16 residues.

This clonotype was counted between two and nine times. This chain connects TRBV18 to TRBJ2-7; 7 nucleotides match TRBD1. The CDR3 has 13 residues. V lost 4 bases, J lost 5 bases, and 5 bases stayed unmatched. Looked up from germline, CDR1 is KGHSH and CDR2 is LQKENI. CDR3 DNA sequence: TGTGCCAGCTCACGAGGGGGCATGGACGAGCAGTACTTC. As protein: CASSRGGMDEQYF.

At least ten counts were recorded for this clonotype. This chain joins TRBV20-1 and TRBJ1-1; D is unresolved. The CDR3 length is 13 residues. Germline V gene sequence: CDR1 DFQATT, CDR2 SNEGSKA (reference sequence). Trimming shortened V by 6 bases and J by 5 bases, and 16 bases separated the two germline ends. In nucleotides, the CDR3 is TGCAGTGCCATCGCGGGGAGGGTGACTGAAGCTTTCTTT. Translated, it gives CSAIAGRVTEAFF.

This clonotype appeared many times. The chain is built from TRBV19 and TRBJ1-5; possible D gene TRBD1, 5 bases. Germline assignment: CDR1 LNHDA and CDR2 SQIVND (reference sequence). The germline V and J ends were trimmed by 8 bases and 3 bases, with 11 bases remaining between them. CDR3 length: 13 residues. Written as DNA, the CDR3 is TGTGCCAGTGTTGACAGAGCCAATCAGCCCCAGCATTTT. This sequence encodes CASVDRANQPQHF.

Many counts were recorded for this clonotype. The V and J genes are TRBV30 and TRBJ1-1, with D possibly being TRBD1 (5 bases). V was shortened by 3 bases and J by 4 bases, with 9 bases between the two germline ends. Per the germline V gene, CDR1 is GTSNPN and CDR2 is SVGIG (reference sequence). The CDR3 loop spans 12 amino acids. The CDR3 here is CAWRRQFTEAFF. DNA of the CDR3: TGTGCCTGGAGACGACAGTTCACTGAAGCTTTCTTT.

In its sample, this clonotype was seen a few times. The rearrangement links TRBV3-1 to TRBJ2-3; 9 bases match TRBD1. CDR1 is LGHDT and CDR2 is YNNKEL in the germline V gene (reference sequence). The CDR3 totals 21 residues. The J segment lost 2 bases and the V segment lost 4 bases, leaving 22 bases of the junction unmatched. The CDR3 nucleotides read TGTGCCAGCAGCCCCTCCGTCCTCAGGACAGGGGATCGGGCACACACAGATACGCAGTATTTT. Its protein is CASSPSVLRTGDRAHTDTQYF.

The chain joins TRBV6-2 or TRBV6-3 to TRBJ2-1; TRBD1 is a possible D gene (5 bases). Germline V lookup: CDR1 MNHEY, CDR2 SVGEGT. V was shortened by 8 bases and J by 5 bases, with 13 bases between the two germline ends. This CDR3 comprises 13 residues. The CDR3 spells CASQGFEHNEQFF. DNA for the CDR3: TGTGCCAGCCAGGGTTTCGAGCACAATGAGCAGTTCTTC.

This clonotype has at least ten counts. The V call is TRBV27, the J call TRBJ1-2; the match to TRBD1 covers 8 bases. The CDR3 contains 15 residues. J was trimmed by 1 base and V by 5 bases; bases with no gene match: 6. CDR1 MNHEY and CDR2 SMNVEV come from the germline V gene (reference sequence). This CDR3 is CASSRQGLLNYGYTF. In nucleotides, the CDR3 is TGTGCCAGCAGTAGACAGGGGCTTCTTAACTATGGCTACACCTTC.

This clonotype was detected ten times or more. The CDR3 DNA follows: TGTGCCAGCAGTGACAGGGGGCGACAAGAGACCCAGTACTTC. Translation gives CASSDRGRQETQYF. This chain links TRBV6-1 with TRBJ2-5, with 8 bases that match TRBD1. This CDR3 is 14 amino acids long. Germline V CDR1 and CDR2: MNHNS, SASEGT. V trimming: 3 bases; J trimming: 2 bases; junction bases outside the gene matches: 2.

The table lists this clonotype with many counts. V gene TRBV29-1 combines with J gene TRBJ1-1, with TRBD1 as a possible D gene (5 bases). The CDR3 spans 12 residues. Per germline, CDR1 SQVTM and CDR2 ANQGSEA. V was shortened by 6 bases and J by 1 base, with 9 bases between the two germline ends. CDR3 sequence: CSVVTANTEAFF. DNA for the CDR3: TGCAGCGTGGTGACAGCGAACACTGAAGCTTTCTTT.

This clonotype has ten or more counts. The rearrangement joins TRBV2 to TRBJ2-7; TRBD2 aligns across 8 bases. The CDR3 extends over 19 amino acids. The V and J ends lost 1 base and 4 bases, in that order; junction bases with no gene match: 18. Germline V CDR1 and CDR2: SNHLY, FYNNEI. The CDR3 sequence: CASSEDLTGGPALPYEQYF. The CDR3 DNA sequence: TGTGCCAGCAGTGAAGATCTAACGGGAGGGCCGGCTCTGCCTTACGAGCAGTACTTC.

With regard to this clonotype: With a much larger clone just one base away, this may be a read error. The V gene is TRBV7-8, the J gene TRBJ2-7; D might be TRBD1 (6 bases). This CDR3 is 15 amino acids long. Trimming removed 7 bases at V and 1 base at J, with 17 bases between. Germline assignment: CDR1 SGHVS and CDR2 FQNEAQ. CDR3: CASTNRRDKSYEQYF. As DNA, the CDR3 is TGTGCCAGCACAAACCGCCGGGACAAGTCCTACGAGCAGTACTTC.

The table lists this clonotype with many counts. V is TRBV5-1 and J is TRBJ2-1; 7 bases are shared with TRBD1. The V and J ends lost 0 bases and 5 bases, in that order; junction bases with no gene match: 5. Germline V CDR1 and CDR2: SGHRS, YFSETQ. The CDR3 covers 15 residues. The CDR3, as DNA: TGCGCCAGCAGCTTGGGACAGGGAACCAACAATGAGCAGTTCTTC. This codes for CASSLGQGTNNEQFF.